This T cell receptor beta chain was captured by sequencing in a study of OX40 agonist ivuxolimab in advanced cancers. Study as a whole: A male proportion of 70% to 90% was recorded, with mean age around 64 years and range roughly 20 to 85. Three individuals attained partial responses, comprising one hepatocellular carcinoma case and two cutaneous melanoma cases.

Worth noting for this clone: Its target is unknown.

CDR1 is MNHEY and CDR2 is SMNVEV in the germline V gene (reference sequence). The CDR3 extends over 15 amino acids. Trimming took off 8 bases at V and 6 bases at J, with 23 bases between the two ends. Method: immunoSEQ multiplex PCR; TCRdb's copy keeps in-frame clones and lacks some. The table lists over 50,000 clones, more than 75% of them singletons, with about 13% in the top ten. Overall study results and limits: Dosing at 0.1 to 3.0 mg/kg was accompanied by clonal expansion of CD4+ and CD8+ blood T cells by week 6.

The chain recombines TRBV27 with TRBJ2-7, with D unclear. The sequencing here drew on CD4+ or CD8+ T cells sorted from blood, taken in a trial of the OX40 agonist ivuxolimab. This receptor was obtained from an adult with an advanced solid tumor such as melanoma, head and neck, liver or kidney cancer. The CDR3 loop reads CASYPGVGIYGEQYF. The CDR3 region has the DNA TGTGCCAGCTACCCTGGTGTAGGGATTTACGGCGAGCAGTACTTC.